These T cell receptor beta chains were read from a single sample in a study of T cells in Graves' hyperthyroidism and ophthalmopathy. From the multiplex PCR reads, TCRdb called clonotypes with MiXCR, one entry per CDR3 protein. The sample consists of some 600,000 distinct CDR3 sequences, more than 11% of them appearing once. The sample taken for sequencing was blood. These receptors all stem from a woman in her 30s with Graves' hyperthyroidism that later progressed to Graves' ophthalmopathy. The CDR3 runs from the conserved cysteine through the conserved F or W. The D gene is left open where the match is weak. Clone size, where shown, is once, few, many, or a class for clones that have expanded.

J,V,size,D,CDR3,DNA
TRBJ1-2,TRBV19,many,-,CASSIGGPFYGYTF,TGTGCCAGTAGTATTGGTGGTCCGTTCTATGGCTACACCTTC
TRBJ1-5,TRBV7-9,-,-,CASNLGVGNQPQHF,TGTGCCAGCAACCTCGGAGTCGGCAATCAGCCCCAGCATTTT
TRBJ1-1,TRBV25-1,few,-,CASSSLGLNTEAFF,TGTGCCAGCAGCTCCCTGGGTCTCAACACTGAAGCTTTCTTT
TRBJ1-4,TRBV15,-,-,CATSKLDTNNERLFF,TGTGCCACCAGCAAACTGGACACTAATAATGAAAGACTGTTTTTT
TRBJ2-7,TRBV5-4,few,-,CASSLGGTIYYEQYF,TGTGCCAGCAGCTTGGGCGGGACCATCTACTACGAGCAGTACTTC
TRBJ2-1,TRBV7-2,many,-,CASSVSGEFF,TGTGCCAGCAGCGTGTCCGGGGAGTTCTTC
TRBJ2-7,TRBV14,few,-,CASSQEWGAASYEQYF,TGTGCCAGCAGCCAAGAGTGGGGGGCGGCCTCCTACGAGCAGTACTTC
TRBJ2-7,TRBV6-5,-,-,CASSYTRDAYEQYF,TGTGCCAGCAGCTACACTAGGGATGCCTACGAGCAGTACTTC
TRBJ2-2,TRBV7-9,-,-,CASSHGTSHTGELFF,TGTGCCAGCAGTCATGGGACCAGCCACACCGGGGAGCTGTTTTTT
TRBJ2-7,TRBV14,few,-,CASSQDIVGFGQDYEQYF,TGTGCCAGCAGCCAAGATATAGTAGGTTTTGGTCAAGACTACGAGCAGTACTTC
TRBJ2-3,TRBV7-2,-,-,CASSPTPGYTQYF,TGTGCCAGCAGCCCAACCCCGGGATATACGCAGTATTTT
TRBJ1-5,TRBV28,many,-,CASNRESNQPQHF,TGTGCCAGCAACCGGGAGAGCAATCAGCCCCAGCATTTT
TRBJ1-1,TRBV19,many,-,CASSNPRGNTEAFF,TGTGCCAGTAGTAATCCTCGGGGGAACACTGAAGCTTTCTTT
TRBJ2-3,TRBV6-2/TRBV6-3,many,-,CASSPPTWADTQYF,TGTGCCAGCAGTCCACCGACCTGGGCAGATACGCAGTATTTT
TRBJ2-7,TRBV4-2,few,-,CASSPGRDSTYEQYF,TGTGCCAGCAGCCCCGGCCGGGACTCCACCTACGAGCAGTACTTC
TRBJ1-1,TRBV7-9,many,-,CASSFGGGGPEAFF,TGTGCCAGCAGCTTCGGAGGGGGTGGTCCTGAAGCTTTCTTT
TRBJ2-7,TRBV2,few,TRBD1,CASSEAWTGGNERYF,TGTGCCAGCAGTGAAGCGTGGACAGGGGGGAACGAGCGGTACTTC
TRBJ2-5,TRBV5-8,-,-,CASSFFREETQYF,TGTGCCAGCAGCTTCTTCAGGGAAGAGACCCAGTACTTC
TRBJ2-5,TRBV11-3,many,TRBD1,CASSLDSRDRGDETQYF,TGTGCCAGCAGCTTAGATTCCCGGGACAGGGGAGACGAGACCCAGTACTTC
TRBJ2-5,TRBV30,many,-,CASYLGAGETQYF,TGTGCCTCCTACCTCGGAGCGGGAGAGACCCAGTACTTC
TRBJ2-7,TRBV19,many,TRBD2,CATSPSSGLAGTEQYF,TGTGCCACATCCCCCTCTTCGGGACTAGCGGGAACCGAGCAGTACTTC